This T cell receptor beta chain appears in the sequencing data of a study of glioma-infiltrating T cells after dendritic cell vaccination. Study in general: Patients had newly diagnosed or recurrent glioblastoma and received dendritic cell vaccines.

The time point denotes: after dendritic cell vaccination, including at tumor progression/relapse. PBMC sampling occurred before vaccination, two weeks after the third dose, and at progression. V dropped 8 bases and J dropped 0 bases, with 8 bases sitting between them. The V gene's germline CDR1 is SNHLY and CDR2 FYNNEI. CDR3 length equals 12 residues. The primer mix had 60 V beta and 13 J beta primers. Repertoires were generated with immunoSEQ multiplex PCR, while TCRdb's copy carries only in-frame clones and drops some. The table lists approximately 110,000 clones, about 90% of them singletons, with 2.7% in the top ten.

This clonotype was sampled from a human donor with glioblastoma. Sample: blood, taken after dendritic cell vaccination. This rearrangement joins TRBV2 to TRBJ2-7; D is perhaps TRBD2 (6 bases). This CDR3 reads CASGTYSYEQYF. The CDR3 DNA follows: TGTGCCAGCGGGACTTACTCCTACGAGCAGTACTTC.